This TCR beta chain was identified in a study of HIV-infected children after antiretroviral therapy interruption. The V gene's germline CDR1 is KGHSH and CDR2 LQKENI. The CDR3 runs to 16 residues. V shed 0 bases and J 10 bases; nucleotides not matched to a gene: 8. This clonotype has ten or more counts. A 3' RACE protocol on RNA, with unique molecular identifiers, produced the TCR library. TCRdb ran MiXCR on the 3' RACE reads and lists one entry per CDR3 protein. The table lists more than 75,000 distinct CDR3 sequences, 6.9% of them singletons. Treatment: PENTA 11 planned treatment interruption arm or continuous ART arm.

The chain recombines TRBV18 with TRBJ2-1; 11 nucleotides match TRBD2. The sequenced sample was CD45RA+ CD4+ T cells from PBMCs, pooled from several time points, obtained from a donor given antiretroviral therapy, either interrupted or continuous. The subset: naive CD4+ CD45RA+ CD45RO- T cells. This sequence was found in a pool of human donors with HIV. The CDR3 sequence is CASSPPALAGAGEQFF. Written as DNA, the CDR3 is TGTGCCAGCTCACCACCAGCACTAGCGGGGGCCGGGGAGCAGTTCTTC. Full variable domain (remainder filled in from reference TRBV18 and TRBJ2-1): NAGVMQNPRHLVRRRGQEARLRCSPMKGHSHVYWYRQLPEEGLKFMVYLQKENIIDESGMPKERFSAEFPKEGPSILRIQQVVRGDSAAYFCASSPPALAGAGEQFFGPGTRLTVL.